The clone carrying this TCR beta chain has a handful of counts. Its antigen is not known. The data derive from a study of T-cell memory formation after mild COVID-19. The study's findings and limits: CD4+ contracting clones were found mainly in CM and EM, and CD8+ ones in EMRA. Day 15 to 85 contracting clones showed balanced CD4/CD8; day 15 to 37 expanders favored CD4+. The authors left the SARS-CoV-2 specificity of second-wave clones peaking on day 37 unconfirmed.

TCRdb re-called the 5' RACE reads with MiXCR, one entry per CDR3 protein. The sample holds about 470,000 distinct CDR3 sequences; about 23% are singletons and the top ten take approximately 12%. Germline loops: CDR1 SQVTM, CDR2 ANQGSEA. With 7 bases clipped from V and 8 bases from J, the junction kept 8 bases outside the gene matches. The CDR3 spans 12 residues. The receptor was isolated from an adult woman who had mild COVID-19 (a few samples of this study predate the infection). Cell type and time point are not known. The chain has TRBV29-1 and TRBJ1-2, with 9 bases identical to TRBD1. Sequences were obtained from PBMCs or a T cell subset sorted from them (not recorded which). The CDR3, as DNA: TGCAGCGCAAGGACAGGGGCGCGGGGCTACACCTTC. Amino acid sequence: CSARTGARGYTF. The whole variable domain, remainder taken from reference TRBV29-1 and TRBJ1-2, is SAVISQKPSRDICQRGTSLTIQCQVDSQVTMMFWYRQQPGQSLTLIATANQGSEATYESGFVIDKFPISRPNLTFSTLTVSNMSPEDSSIYLCSARTGARGYTFGSGTRLTVV.